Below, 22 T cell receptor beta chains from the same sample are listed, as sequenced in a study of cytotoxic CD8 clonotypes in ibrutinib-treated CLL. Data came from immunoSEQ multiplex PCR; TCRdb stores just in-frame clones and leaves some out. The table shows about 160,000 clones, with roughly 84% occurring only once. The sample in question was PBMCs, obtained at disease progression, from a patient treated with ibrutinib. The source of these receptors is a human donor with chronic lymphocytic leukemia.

The CDR3 DNA is TGTGCCAGCAGCCAAGGATACAGGACAGGGCCTGGAAACACCATATATTTT. This translates into CASSQGYRTGPGNTIYF. The rearrangement uses TRBV14 and TRBJ1-3; 8 bases match TRBD1. The CDR3 has 17 amino acids. CDR1 and CDR2 from the germline V gene are SGHDN and FVKESK. J lost 2 bases, V lost 1 base, and 7 bases had no gene match. Using reference TRBV14 and TRBJ1-3 for the parts outside the CDR3, the full variable domain is EAGVTQFPSHSVIEKGQTVTLRCDPISGHDNLYWYRRVMGKEIKFLLHFVKESKQDESGMPNNRFLAERTGGTYSTLKVQPAELEDSGVYFCASSQGYRTGPGNTIYFGEGSWLTVV.

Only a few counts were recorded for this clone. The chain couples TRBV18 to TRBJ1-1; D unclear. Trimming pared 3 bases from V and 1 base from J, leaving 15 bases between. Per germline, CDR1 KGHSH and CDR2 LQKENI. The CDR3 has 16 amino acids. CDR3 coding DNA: TGTGCCAGCTCACCGGGCATCGATCTTTGGAACACTGAAGCTTTCTTT. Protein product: CASSPGIDLWNTEAFF.

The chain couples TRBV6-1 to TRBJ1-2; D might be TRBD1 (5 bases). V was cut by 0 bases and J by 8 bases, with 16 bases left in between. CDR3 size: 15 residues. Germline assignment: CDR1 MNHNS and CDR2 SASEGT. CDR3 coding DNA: TGTGCCAGCAGTGAAGCGGGCAGGGTATTCGGGGGCTACACCTTC. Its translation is CASSEAGRVFGGYTF.

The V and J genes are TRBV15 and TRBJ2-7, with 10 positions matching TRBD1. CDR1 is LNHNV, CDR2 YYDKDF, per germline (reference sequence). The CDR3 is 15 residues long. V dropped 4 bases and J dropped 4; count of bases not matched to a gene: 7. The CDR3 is CATSKRQGANYEQYF. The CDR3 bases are TGTGCCACCAGCAAAAGACAGGGGGCTAATTACGAGCAGTACTTC.

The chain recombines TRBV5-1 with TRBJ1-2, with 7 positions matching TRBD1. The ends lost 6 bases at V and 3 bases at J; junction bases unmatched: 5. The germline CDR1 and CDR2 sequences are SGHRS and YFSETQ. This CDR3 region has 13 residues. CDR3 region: CASNPGQHYGYTF. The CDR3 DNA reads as TGCGCCAGCAACCCGGGACAGCACTATGGCTACACCTTC.

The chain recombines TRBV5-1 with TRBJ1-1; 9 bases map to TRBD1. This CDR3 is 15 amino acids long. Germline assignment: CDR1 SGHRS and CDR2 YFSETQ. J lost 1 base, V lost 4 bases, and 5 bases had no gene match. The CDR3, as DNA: TGCGCCAGCAGCCCTGGACAGGGGAAGAACACTGAAGCTTTCTTT. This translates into CASSPGQGKNTEAFF.

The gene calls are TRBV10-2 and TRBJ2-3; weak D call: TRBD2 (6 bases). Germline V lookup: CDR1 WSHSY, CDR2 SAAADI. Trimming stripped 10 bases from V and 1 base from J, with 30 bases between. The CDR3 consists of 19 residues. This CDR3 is CATSMGPGSAADRTDTQYF. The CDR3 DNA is TGCGCCACCAGCATGGGCCCCGGGAGTGCAGCAGATCGCACAGATACGCAGTATTTT.

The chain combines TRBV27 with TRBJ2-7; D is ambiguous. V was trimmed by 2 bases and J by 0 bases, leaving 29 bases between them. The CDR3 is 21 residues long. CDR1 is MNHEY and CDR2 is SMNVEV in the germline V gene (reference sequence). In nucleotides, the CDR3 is TGTGCCAGCAGTTTACTGGGCTGGCACGAACAAACCACTGGAAGCTCCTACGAGCAGTACTTC. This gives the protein CASSLLGWHEQTTGSSYEQYF.

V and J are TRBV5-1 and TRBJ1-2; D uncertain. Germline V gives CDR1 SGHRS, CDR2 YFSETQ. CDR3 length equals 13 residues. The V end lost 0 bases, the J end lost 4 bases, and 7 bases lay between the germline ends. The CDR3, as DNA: TGCGCCAGCAGCTTGGCCCTGGGCTATGGCTACACCTTC. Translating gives CASSLALGYGYTF.

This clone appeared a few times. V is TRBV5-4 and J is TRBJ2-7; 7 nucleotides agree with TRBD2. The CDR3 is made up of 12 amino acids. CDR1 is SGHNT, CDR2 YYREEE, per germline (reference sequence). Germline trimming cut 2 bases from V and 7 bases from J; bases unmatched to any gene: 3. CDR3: CASSFGRGEQYF. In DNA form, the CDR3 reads TGTGCCAGCAGCTTTGGGCGGGGGGAGCAGTACTTC. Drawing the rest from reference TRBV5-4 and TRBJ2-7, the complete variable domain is ETGVTQSPTHLIKTRGQQVTLRCSSQSGHNTVSWYQQALGQGPQFIFQYYREEENGRGNFPPRFSGLQFPNYSSELNVNALELDDSALYLCASSFGRGEQYFGPGTRLTVT.

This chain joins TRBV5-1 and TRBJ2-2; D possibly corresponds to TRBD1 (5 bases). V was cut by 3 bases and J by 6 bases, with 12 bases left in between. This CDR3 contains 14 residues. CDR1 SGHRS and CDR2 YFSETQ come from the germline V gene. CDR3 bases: TGCGCCAGCAGCTCCCTTTCCAGGGCCGGGGAGCTGTTTTTT. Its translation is CASSSLSRAGELFF.

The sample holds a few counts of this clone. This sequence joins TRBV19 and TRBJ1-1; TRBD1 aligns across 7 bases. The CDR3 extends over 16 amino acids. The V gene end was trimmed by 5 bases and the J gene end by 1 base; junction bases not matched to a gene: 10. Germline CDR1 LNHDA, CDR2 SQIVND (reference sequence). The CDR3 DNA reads TGTGCCAGTAGTCCACGGACAGGCTACTCGAACACTGAAGCTTTCTTT. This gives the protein CASSPRTGYSNTEAFF.

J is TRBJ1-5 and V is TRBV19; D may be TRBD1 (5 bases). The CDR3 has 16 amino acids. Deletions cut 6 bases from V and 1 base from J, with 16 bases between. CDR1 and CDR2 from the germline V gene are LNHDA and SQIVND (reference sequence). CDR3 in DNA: TGTGCCAGTAGCAGGACCCTCCGGGGGAGCAATCAGCCCCAGCATTTT. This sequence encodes CASSRTLRGSNQPQHF.

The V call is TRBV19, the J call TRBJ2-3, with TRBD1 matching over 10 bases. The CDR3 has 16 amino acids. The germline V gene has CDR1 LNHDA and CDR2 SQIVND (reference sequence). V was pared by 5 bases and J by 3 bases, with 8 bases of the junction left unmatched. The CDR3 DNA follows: TGTGCCAGTAGTGTCCGACAGGGGGCTAGGACAGATACGCAGTATTTT. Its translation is CASSVRQGARTDTQYF.

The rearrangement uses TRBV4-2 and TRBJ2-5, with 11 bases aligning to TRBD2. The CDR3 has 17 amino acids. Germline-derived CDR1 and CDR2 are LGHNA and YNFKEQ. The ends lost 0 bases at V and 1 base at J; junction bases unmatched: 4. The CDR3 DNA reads TGTGCCAGCAGCCAAGAAGGGGGGACTAGCGGCCAAGAGACCCAGTACTTC. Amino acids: CASSQEGGTSGQETQYF.

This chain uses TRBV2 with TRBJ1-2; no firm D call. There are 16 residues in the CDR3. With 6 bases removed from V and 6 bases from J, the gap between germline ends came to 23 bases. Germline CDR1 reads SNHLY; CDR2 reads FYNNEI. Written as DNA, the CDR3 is TGTGCCAGCAGCGTCCCCTGGGAATCGGACTACAATGGCTACACCTTC. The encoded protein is CASSVPWESDYNGYTF.

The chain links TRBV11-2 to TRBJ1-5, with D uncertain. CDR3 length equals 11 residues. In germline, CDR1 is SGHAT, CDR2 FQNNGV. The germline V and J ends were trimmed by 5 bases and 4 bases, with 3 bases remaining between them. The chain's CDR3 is CASSQNQPQHF. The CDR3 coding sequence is TGTGCCAGCAGCCAGAATCAGCCCCAGCATTTT.

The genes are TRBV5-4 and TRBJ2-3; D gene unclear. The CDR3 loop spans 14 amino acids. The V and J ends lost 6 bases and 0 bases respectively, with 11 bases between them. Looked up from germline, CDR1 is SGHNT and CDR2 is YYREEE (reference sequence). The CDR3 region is CASTTTRSTDTQYF. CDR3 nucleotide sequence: TGTGCCAGCACCACTACAAGAAGCACAGATACGCAGTATTTT.

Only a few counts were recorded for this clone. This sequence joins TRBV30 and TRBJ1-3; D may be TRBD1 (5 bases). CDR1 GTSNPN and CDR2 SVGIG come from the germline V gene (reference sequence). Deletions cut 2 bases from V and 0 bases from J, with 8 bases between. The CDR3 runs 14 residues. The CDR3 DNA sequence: TGTGCCTGGAGTCGCAGGGTCTCTGGAAACACCATATATTTT. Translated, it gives CAWSRRVSGNTIYF.

CDR3 nucleotides: TGTGCCAGCAGTTTATCGATGAGGGGATACACCGGGGAGCTGTTTTTT. It translates to CASSLSMRGYTGELFF. The chain carries TRBV27 and TRBJ2-2; tentatively, D is TRBD1 or TRBD2 (5 bases each). The CDR3 runs to 16 residues. Per germline, CDR1 MNHEY and CDR2 SMNVEV (reference sequence). V gave up 0 bases and J gave up 3 bases, with 11 bases separating them.

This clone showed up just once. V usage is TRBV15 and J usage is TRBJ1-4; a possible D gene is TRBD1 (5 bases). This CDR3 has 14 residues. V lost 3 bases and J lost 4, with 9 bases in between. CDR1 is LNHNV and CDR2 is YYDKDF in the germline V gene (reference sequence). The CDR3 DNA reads TGTGCCACCAGCAGGGGGACGGATAATGAAAAACTGTTTTTT. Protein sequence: CATSRGTDNEKLFF.

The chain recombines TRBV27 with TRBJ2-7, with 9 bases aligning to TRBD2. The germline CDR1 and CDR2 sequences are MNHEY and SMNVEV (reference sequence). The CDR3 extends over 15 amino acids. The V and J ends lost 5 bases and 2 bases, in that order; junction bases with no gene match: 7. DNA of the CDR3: TGTGCCAGCAGTGCCGGGACTAGCCTCACCTACGAGCAGTACTTC. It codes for CASSAGTSLTYEQYF.